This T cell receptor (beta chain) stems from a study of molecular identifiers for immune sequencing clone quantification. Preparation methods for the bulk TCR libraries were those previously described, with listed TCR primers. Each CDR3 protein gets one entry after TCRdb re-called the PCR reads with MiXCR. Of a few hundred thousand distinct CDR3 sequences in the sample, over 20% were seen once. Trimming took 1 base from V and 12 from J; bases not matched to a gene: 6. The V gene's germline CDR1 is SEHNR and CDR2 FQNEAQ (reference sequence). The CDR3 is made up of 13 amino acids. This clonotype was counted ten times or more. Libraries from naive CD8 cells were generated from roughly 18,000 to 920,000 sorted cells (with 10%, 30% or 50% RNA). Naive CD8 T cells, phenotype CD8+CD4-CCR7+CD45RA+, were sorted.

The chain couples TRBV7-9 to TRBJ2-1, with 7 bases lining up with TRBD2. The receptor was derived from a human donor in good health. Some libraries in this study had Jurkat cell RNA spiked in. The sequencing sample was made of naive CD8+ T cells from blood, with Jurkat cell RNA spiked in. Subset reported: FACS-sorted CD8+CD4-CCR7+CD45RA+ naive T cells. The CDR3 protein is CASSLEGLVGQFF. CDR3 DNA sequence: TGTGCCAGCAGCTTAGAAGGACTAGTCGGGCAGTTCTTC.